This T cell receptor beta chain emerged from a study of lymphopenia after photon versus proton radiotherapy. Whole-study findings and limits: Post-nadir TCR diversity decline inversely tracked overall survival among those who died. Under photons, naive T cells and diversity fell while effector/memory populations rose. Oligoclonal CD8+ Temra expansion after nadir drove photon patients' diversity drop. Only patients who died were analyzed for survival; proton advantage is unproven.

This clone was picked up a small number of times. Its antigen is unidentified. This CDR3 has 16 residues. After removal of 5 bases from V and 12 bases from J, the junction contained 11 bases not matched to a gene. CDR1 SGHNT and CDR2 YENEEA come from the germline V gene. The assay was immunoSEQ multiplex PCR, and TCRdb's table has in-frame clones only and misses some. Of 70,000 to 95,000 clones listed, around 83% are singletons. This sequence joins TRBV11-3 and TRBJ2-1; 15 nucleotides align to TRBD2. The source is a man between 60 and 75 years old with pancreatic cancer. The material sequenced was peripheral blood, taken from a patient treated with proton-based radiotherapy. The CDR3 DNA is TGTGCCAGCAGCCAAGCGGGGGGACTAGCGGGAGGACGGCAGTTCTTC. Protein sequence: CASSQAGGLAGGRQFF.